This is a list of T cell receptor beta chains from one sample in a study of T cells in localized non-small cell lung cancer. Generated by immunoSEQ multiplex PCR, the TCRdb table keeps only in-frame clones and is missing some. This table has hundreds of clones, about a quarter appearing once. The sample consisted of normal lung tissue next to the tumor, taken before any cancer treatment. These receptors all come from a male donor older than 55 with stage I lung adenocarcinoma. CDR3s include the opening cysteine and the closing phenylalanine or tryptophan. The order of the fields is V gene, D gene, J gene, clone size, CDR3 protein, CDR3 DNA. A D gene is named only where the DNA matches it firmly. The size of a clone is reported for some rows only, either as once, few or many, or as a class for expanded clones.

V: TRBV11-3
D: TRBD1
J: TRBJ2-5
size: medium-sized
CDR3: CASSLTTGNGQETQYF
DNA: TGTGCCAGCAGCTTAACGACAGGGAATGGGCAAGAGACCCAGTACTTC

V: TRBV6-1
D: .
J: TRBJ2-6
size: .
CDR3: CASSEGPGSGANVLTF
DNA: TGTGCCAGCAGTGAAGGACCAGGCTCTGGGGCCAACGTCCTGACTTTC

V: TRBV11-3
D: TRBD1
J: TRBJ2-2
size: few
CDR3: CASSFNKGDRHTGELFF
DNA: TGTGCCAGCAGCTTTAATAAGGGGGACAGACACACCGGGGAGCTGTTTTTT

V: TRBV19
D: .
J: TRBJ1-1
size: few
CDR3: CASSALEGTNTEAFF
DNA: TGTGCCAGTAGTGCCCTTGAGGGGACGAACACTGAAGCTTTCTTT

V: TRBV19
D: .
J: TRBJ1-2
size: few
CDR3: CASSIDLSAGRSGYTF
DNA: TGTGCCAGTAGTATAGATCTATCAGCAGGGAGGAGCGGCTACACCTTC

V: TRBV6-8
D: TRBD1
J: TRBJ1-6
size: .
CDR3: CATDREYTYNSPLHF
DNA: TGTGCCACCGACAGGGAGTACACCTATAATTCACCCCTCCACTTT

V: TRBV19
D: TRBD1
J: TRBJ2-1
size: .
CDR3: CASSFGQGENNEQFF
DNA: TGTGCCAGTAGTTTTGGACAGGGAGAAAACAATGAGCAGTTCTTC

V: TRBV11-3
D: .
J: TRBJ1-4
size: medium-sized
CDR3: CASSLNGVPNEKLFF
DNA: TGTGCCAGCAGCCTAAATGGGGTACCTAATGAAAAACTGTTTTTT

V: TRBV5-1
D: .
J: TRBJ1-4
size: .
CDR3: CASRDRPAVTNEKLFF
DNA: TGCGCCAGCAGAGACAGGCCCGCGGTAACTAATGAAAAACTGTTTTTT

V: TRBV11-3
D: .
J: TRBJ2-1
size: .
CDR3: CASSLKILGPYNEQFF
DNA: TGTGCCAGCAGCTTAAAAATTCTCGGGCCCTACAATGAGCAGTTCTTC

V: TRBV7-5
D: .
J: TRBJ2-7
size: .
CDR3: CASSLYGESYEQYF
DNA: TGTGCCAGCAGCTTGTACGGGGAATCCTACGAGCAGTACTTC

V: TRBV19
D: TRBD1
J: TRBJ1-2
size: .
CDR3: CASSIDLMTGGNYGYTF
DNA: TGTGCCAGTAGTATAGATCTCATGACAGGGGGCAACTATGGCTACACCTTC

V: TRBV11-3
D: .
J: TRBJ2-7
size: .
CDR3: CASSSTGSWDEQYF
DNA: TGTGCCAGCAGCTCGACAGGTTCCTGGGACGAGCAGTACTTC

V: TRBV6-8
D: .
J: TRBJ1-1
size: .
CDR3: CASSLRRLMTGGNTEAFF
DNA: TGTGCCAGCAGTCTCCGCCGACTTATGACCGGGGGAAACACTGAAGCTTTCTTT

V: TRBV7-5
D: .
J: TRBJ2-1
size: few
CDR3: CASSPRQGESYNEQFF
DNA: TGTGCCAGCAGCCCCCGACAGGGGGAATCCTACAATGAGCAGTTCTTC

V: TRBV11-3
D: .
J: TRBJ1-5
size: .
CDR3: CASSPHGGVNVSPQHF
DNA: TGTGCCAGCAGCCCTCACGGCGGGGTAAATGTCAGCCCCCAGCATTTT

V: TRBV6-8
D: TRBD1
J: TRBJ1-4
size: few
CDR3: CASSGTGRGEKLFF
DNA: TGTGCCAGCAGTGGGACAGGGAGAGGCGAAAAACTGTTTTTT

V: TRBV11-3
D: TRBD1
J: TRBJ1-6
size: few
CDR3: CASSLGTGGSPLHF
DNA: TGTGCCAGCAGCCTCGGGACAGGGGGTTCACCCCTCCACTTT

V: TRBV7-5
D: .
J: TRBJ2-7
size: few
CDR3: CASSSLRTFLYEQYF
DNA: TGTGCCAGCAGCTCTTTGCGGACATTTCTCTACGAGCAGTACTTC

V: TRBV4-1
D: .
J: TRBJ1-5
size: few
CDR3: CASSPGRPNSNQPQHF
DNA: TGCGCCAGCAGTCCGGGACGACCAAATAGCAATCAGCCCCAGCATTTT

V: TRBV19
D: .
J: TRBJ1-5
size: .
CDR3: CASSITGGSVRAQHF
DNA: TGTGCCAGTAGTATAACCGGCGGATCTGTCAGGGCCCAGCATTTT

V: TRBV11-3
D: TRBD1
J: TRBJ1-4
size: .
CDR3: CASSLRSGGDEKLFF
DNA: TGTGCCAGCAGCTTAAGGTCAGGGGGCGATGAAAAACTGTTTTTT

V: TRBV11-3
D: .
J: TRBJ2-5
size: .
CDR3: CASSLEGARETQYF
DNA: TGTGCCAGCAGCTTGGAGGGGGCCCGAGAGACCCAGTACTTC

V: TRBV11-3
D: TRBD1
J: TRBJ2-3
size: .
CDR3: CASSIGTGDSTDTQYF
DNA: TGTGCCAGCAGCATAGGGACAGGGGATAGCACAGATACGCAGTATTTT

V: TRBV5-1
D: .
J: TRBJ1-1
size: .
CDR3: CASSTSRNAMNTEAFF
DNA: TGCGCCAGCAGCACCTCAAGAAACGCCATGAACACTGAAGCTTTCTTT

V: TRBV9
D: TRBD1
J: TRBJ1-1
size: large
CDR3: CASSFTGGFTEAFF
DNA: TGTGCCAGCAGCTTTACAGGGGGCTTCACTGAAGCTTTCTTT

V: TRBV9
D: .
J: TRBJ2-3
size: .
CDR3: CASAPEVYTDTQYF
DNA: TGTGCCAGCGCCCCGGAAGTTTACACAGATACGCAGTATTTT

V: TRBV7-5
D: .
J: TRBJ2-5
size: .
CDR3: CASSLGTGEQETQYF
DNA: TGTGCCAGCAGCTTGGGGACAGGGGAGCAAGAGACCCAGTACTTC

V: TRBV19
D: TRBD1
J: TRBJ2-5
size: .
CDR3: CASQPGQGLGETQYF
DNA: TGTGCCAGTCAGCCGGGACAGGGGTTGGGGGAGACCCAGTACTTC

V: TRBV29-1
D: .
J: TRBJ1-1
size: few
CDR3: CSVANGRLNTEAFF
DNA: TGCAGCGTTGCTAATGGCAGACTGAACACTGAAGCTTTCTTT

V: TRBV29-1
D: .
J: TRBJ2-7
size: .
CDR3: CSVEGARQMPYEQYF
DNA: TGCAGCGTTGAAGGAGCCAGACAGATGCCCTACGAGCAGTACTTC

V: TRBV9
D: TRBD1
J: TRBJ2-5
size: medium-sized
CDR3: CASSDNTGTGGIKTQYF
DNA: TGTGCCAGCAGCGACAATACCGGGACAGGGGGCATTAAGACCCAGTACTTC

V: TRBV19
D: TRBD1
J: TRBJ1-5
size: .
CDR3: CASDRGSNQPQHF
DNA: TGTGCCAGCGACAGGGGGAGCAATCAGCCCCAGCATTTT

V: TRBV6-8
D: .
J: TRBJ1-3
size: .
CDR3: CASSGDGGNTIYF
DNA: TGTGCCAGCAGTGGGGACGGAGGGAACACCATATATTTT

V: TRBV6-8
D: TRBD2
J: TRBJ2-7
size: large
CDR3: CASIPGLAGTYEQYF
DNA: TGTGCCAGCATTCCAGGACTAGCGGGGACCTACGAGCAGTACTTC

V: TRBV16
D: TRBD1
J: TRBJ1-1
size: .
CDR3: CASSLDRGGEAFF
DNA: TGTGCCAGCAGCCTCGACAGGGGTGGTGAAGCTTTCTTT

V: TRBV18
D: TRBD1
J: TRBJ1-1
size: few
CDR3: CASSPTSGGGSTEAFF
DNA: TGTGCCAGCTCACCGACTTCAGGGGGCGGGAGCACTGAAGCTTTCTTT

V: TRBV9
D: TRBD1
J: TRBJ1-2
size: .
CDR3: CASRQPVRTTGTGFNYGYTF
DNA: TGTGCCAGCAGACAGCCCGTGAGGACCACCGGGACAGGATTTAACTATGGCTACACCTTC

V: TRBV11-3
D: .
J: TRBJ1-1
size: .
CDR3: CASSHARGQDTEAFF
DNA: TGTGCCAGCAGCCATGCCAGGGGTCAGGACACTGAAGCTTTCTTT

V: TRBV9
D: TRBD1
J: TRBJ2-5
size: few
CDR3: CANTKLHRDRVRETQYF
DNA: TGTGCCAATACGAAATTACACCGGGACAGGGTACGGGAGACCCAGTACTTC

V: TRBV30
D: .
J: TRBJ1-1
size: .
CDR3: CAWSVRQLRTEAFF
DNA: TGTGCCTGGAGTGTAAGACAGTTAAGGACTGAAGCTTTCTTT